Given below is one T cell receptor (beta chain) in context. The antigen remains unidentified. The sample originates from a study of siplizumab effects on memory and regulatory T cells. CDR3 length equals 13 residues. From germline, CDR1 is ENHRY and CDR2 SYGVKD. J was trimmed by 6 bases and V by 4 bases; bases with no gene match: 0. Broader study findings: Controls showed an average of around 27% Treg-derived mappable alloreactive CD4+ clones, while siplizumab showed approximately 69%. Proof of suppressive function in proliferating Tregs from siplizumab cultures was not established.

Approximately 10^5 TCR templates per sample were assayed. TCRdb keeps only in-frame clones here, not all; method: immunoSEQ multiplex PCR. The sample has 90,000 to 110,000 clones; 90% to 95% are singletons. The TCR sequence derives from a human donor in good health. The chain combines TRBV10-3 with TRBJ2-7; 13 nucleotides match TRBD2. Sequenced: CD4+ T cells sorted from blood. CDR3 sequence: CAISGTSGSEQYF. CDR3 DNA sequence: TGTGCCATCAGTGGGACTAGCGGGAGCGAGCAGTACTTC.